These T cell receptor beta chains were read from a single sample in a study of T cells expressing NK-cell markers. Each CDR3 protein gets one entry in TCRdb, which reprocessed the 5' RACE reads and gives no DNA. This sample carries under 600,000 distinct CDR3 sequences, with more than 1.4% going to the ten biggest clones. Specimen: blood T cells: a sorted CD56 or NKG2C T cell subset, CD4+ or CD8+ T cells, or bulk PBMC T cells (not recorded which). The receptors originated from a woman aged 50 to 60 in good health. The CDR3 runs from the conserved cysteine through the conserved F or W.

TRBJ2-2 | TRBV19 | CASTLTGGSFTGELFF
TRBJ1-2 | TRBV7-9 | CASSLGSGRGYTF
TRBJ2-1 | TRBV6-5 | CASSTGTSGSHEQFF
TRBJ2-1 | TRBV20-1 | CSATQGPHMGEQFF
TRBJ1-3 | TRBV6-6 | CASSGLGVSGNTIYF
TRBJ2-7 | TRBV20-1 | CSATRPGRSYEQYF
TRBJ1-6 | TRBV4-1 | CASSQDRGPYSPLHF
TRBJ2-7 | TRBV7-9 | CASSPGLAISDEQYF
TRBJ2-5 | TRBV4-2 | CASSQDFGETQYF
TRBJ2-7 | TRBV18 | CASSKRETEQYF
TRBJ2-7 | TRBV2 | CASAGTAYEQYF
TRBJ2-7 | TRBV19 | CASSITGTGVEQYF
TRBJ2-7 | TRBV20-1 | CSATSGRSPSEQYF
TRBJ1-2 | TRBV5-4 | CASSLAGDRTGYTF
TRBJ2-5 | TRBV28 | CATSKGPQETQYF
TRBJ2-3 | TRBV7-9 | CAPPTDGSTDTQYF
TRBJ2-3 | TRBV5-1 | CASSESSTDTQYF